This T cell receptor beta chain was retrieved from a study of metastatic and nonmetastatic thyroid tumors. Study outcomes and limitations: Reported TCR beta diversity, measured in blood and tumor, was significantly higher for malignant thyroid tumors than for benign nodules.

This clone appeared many times. Its target is unknown. Ahead of thyroid surgery, no patient had received treatment of any kind. Through MiXCR, TCRdb re-clonotyped the PCR reads. The sample yields tens of thousands of clones, roughly 12% seen once. The sequenced sample consisted of blood. This sequence originates from a female donor with papillary thyroid cancer or a benign thyroid nodule (not recorded which). Some clones in this sample may be carry-over from other donors' samples.

The CDR3 nucleotides are TGCGCCAGCAGCTTGGGCCAGTTCCGGGCTTCACCCCTCCACTTT. It codes for CASSLGQFRASPLHF. This chain links TRBV5-1 with TRBJ1-6; the D is unclear. The germline V gene has CDR1 SGHRS and CDR2 YFSETQ. Trimming left V 0 bases short and J 9 bases short, with 13 bases between. The CDR3 sequence is 15 residues long. The full variable domain, with the rest looked up from reference TRBV5-1 and TRBJ1-6, is KAGVTQTPRYLIKTRGQQVTLSCSPISGHRSVSWYQQTPGQGLQFLFEYFSETQRNKGNFPGRFSGRQFSNSRSEMNVSTLELGDSALYLCASSLGQFRASPLHFGNGTRLTVT.